This T cell receptor beta chain was found in a study of control samples from healthy donors and cancer patients. CDR1 LGHDT and CDR2 YNNKEL come from the germline V gene (reference sequence). V lost 0 bases, J lost 4 bases, and 15 bases lay in between. The CDR3 covers 16 residues. TCRdb's table, derived via immunoSEQ multiplex PCR, lists solely in-frame clones and lacks some. The sample contains fewer than 110,000 clones, 85% to 90% of which appear only once. This chain links TRBV3-1 (or the pseudogene TRBV3-2) with TRBJ2-5, with D tentatively TRBD2 (7 bases). The sample was PBMCs. This sequence was found in a man aged 60 to 75 with lung cancer. CDR3 sequence: CASSQDGRGGGETQYF. CDR3 nucleotide sequence: TGTGCCAGCAGCCAAGATGGGAGGGGGGGTGGAGAGACCCAGTACTTC.